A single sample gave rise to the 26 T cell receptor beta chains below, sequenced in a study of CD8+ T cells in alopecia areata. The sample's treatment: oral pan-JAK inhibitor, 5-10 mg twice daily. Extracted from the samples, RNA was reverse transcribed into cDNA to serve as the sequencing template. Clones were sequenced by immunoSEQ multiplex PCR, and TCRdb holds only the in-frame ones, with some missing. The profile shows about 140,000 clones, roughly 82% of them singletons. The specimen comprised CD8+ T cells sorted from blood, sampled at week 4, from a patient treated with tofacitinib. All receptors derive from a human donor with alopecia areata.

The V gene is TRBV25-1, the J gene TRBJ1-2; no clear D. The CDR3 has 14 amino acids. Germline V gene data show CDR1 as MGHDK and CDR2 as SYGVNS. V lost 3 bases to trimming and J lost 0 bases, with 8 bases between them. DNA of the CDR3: TGTGCCAGCAGTGACCCCGACTCTAACTATGGCTACACCTTC. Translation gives CASSDPDSNYGYTF.

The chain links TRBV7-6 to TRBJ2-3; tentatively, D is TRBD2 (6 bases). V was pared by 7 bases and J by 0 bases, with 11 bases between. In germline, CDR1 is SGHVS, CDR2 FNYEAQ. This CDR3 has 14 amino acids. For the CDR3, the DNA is TGTGCCAGCACTGCCGGGACTAGCACAGATACGCAGTATTTT. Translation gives CASTAGTSTDTQYF.

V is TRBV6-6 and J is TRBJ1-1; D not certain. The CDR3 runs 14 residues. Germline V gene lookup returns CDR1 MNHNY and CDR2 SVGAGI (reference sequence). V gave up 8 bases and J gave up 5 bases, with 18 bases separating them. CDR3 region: CASSPLEDPTEAFF. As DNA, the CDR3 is TGTGCCAGCTCCCCCCTGGAAGACCCGACTGAAGCTTTCTTT.

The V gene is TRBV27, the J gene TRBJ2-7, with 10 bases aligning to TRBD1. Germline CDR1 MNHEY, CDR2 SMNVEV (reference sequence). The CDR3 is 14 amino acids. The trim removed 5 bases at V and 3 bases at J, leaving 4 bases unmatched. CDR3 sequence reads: CASSLTGGFYEQYF. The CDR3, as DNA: TGTGCCAGCAGTCTGACAGGGGGCTTCTACGAGCAGTACTTC.

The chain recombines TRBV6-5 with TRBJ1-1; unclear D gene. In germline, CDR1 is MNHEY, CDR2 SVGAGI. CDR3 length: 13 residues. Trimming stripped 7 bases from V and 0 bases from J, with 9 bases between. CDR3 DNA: TGTGCCAGCACCCTCAGCATGAACACTGAAGCTTTCTTT. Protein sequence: CASTLSMNTEAFF.

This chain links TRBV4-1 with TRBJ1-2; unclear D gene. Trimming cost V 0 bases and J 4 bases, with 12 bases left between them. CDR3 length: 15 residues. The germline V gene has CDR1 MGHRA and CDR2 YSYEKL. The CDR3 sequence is CASSQERVGLYGYTF. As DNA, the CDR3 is TGCGCCAGCAGCCAAGAAAGGGTAGGCCTCTATGGCTACACCTTC.

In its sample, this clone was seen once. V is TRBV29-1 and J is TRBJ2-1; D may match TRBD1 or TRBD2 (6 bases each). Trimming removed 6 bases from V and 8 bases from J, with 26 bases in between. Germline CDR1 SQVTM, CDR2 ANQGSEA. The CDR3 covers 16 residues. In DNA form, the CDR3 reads TGCAGCGTCGCCAACACGGAAGGGGGACTCACGGATGAGCAGTTCTTC. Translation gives CSVANTEGGLTDEQFF.

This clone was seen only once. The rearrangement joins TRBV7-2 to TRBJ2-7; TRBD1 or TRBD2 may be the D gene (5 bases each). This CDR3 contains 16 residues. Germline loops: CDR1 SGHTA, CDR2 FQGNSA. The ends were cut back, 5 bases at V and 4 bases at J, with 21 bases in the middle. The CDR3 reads CASSTGSGTSFYEQYF. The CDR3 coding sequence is TGTGCCAGCAGCACCGGGTCCGGGACGTCCTTTTACGAGCAGTACTTC.

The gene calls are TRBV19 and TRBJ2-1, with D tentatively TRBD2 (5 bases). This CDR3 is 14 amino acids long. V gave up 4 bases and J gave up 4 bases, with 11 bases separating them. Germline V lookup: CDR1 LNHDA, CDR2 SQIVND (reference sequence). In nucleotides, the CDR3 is TGTGCCAGTAGTACGGGATCAACATACAATGAGCAGTTCTTC. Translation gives CASSTGSTYNEQFF.

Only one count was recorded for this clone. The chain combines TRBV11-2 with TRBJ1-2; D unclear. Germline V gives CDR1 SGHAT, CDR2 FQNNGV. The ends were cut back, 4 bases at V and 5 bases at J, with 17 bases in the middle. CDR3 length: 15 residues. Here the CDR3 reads CASSSLPRRTYGYTF. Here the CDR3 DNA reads TGTGCCAGCAGCTCCCTTCCCAGGAGAACTTATGGCTACACCTTC.

CDR3 amino acids: CASSGGTVLRRYEQYF. The CDR3 DNA follows: TGTGCCAGCAGCGGGGGGACAGTCCTCAGACGCTACGAGCAGTACTTC. The J gene is TRBJ2-7, the V gene TRBV13, with a possible D match to TRBD1 (7 bases). The V end was cut by 5 bases, the J end by 3 bases, with 20 bases between. This CDR3 has 16 amino acids. Germline assignment: CDR1 PRHDT and CDR2 FYEKMQ (reference sequence).

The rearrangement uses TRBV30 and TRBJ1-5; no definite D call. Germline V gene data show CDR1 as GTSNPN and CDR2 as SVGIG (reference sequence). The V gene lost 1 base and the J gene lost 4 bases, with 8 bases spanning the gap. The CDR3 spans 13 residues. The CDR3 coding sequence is TGTGCCTGGAGTGACACGTCAAATCAGCCCCAGCATTTT. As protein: CAWSDTSNQPQHF.

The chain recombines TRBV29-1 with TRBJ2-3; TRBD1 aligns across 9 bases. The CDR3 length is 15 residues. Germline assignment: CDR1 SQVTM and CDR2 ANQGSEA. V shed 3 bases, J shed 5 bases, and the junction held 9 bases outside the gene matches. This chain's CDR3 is CSVEPGTGWVDTQYF. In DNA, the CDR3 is TGCAGCGTTGAGCCCGGGACAGGGTGGGTAGATACGCAGTATTTT.

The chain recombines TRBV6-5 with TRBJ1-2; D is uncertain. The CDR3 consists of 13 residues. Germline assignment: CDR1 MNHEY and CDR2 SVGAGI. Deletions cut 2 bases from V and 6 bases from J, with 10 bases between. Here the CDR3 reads CASSYGRIDGYTF. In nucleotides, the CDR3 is TGTGCCAGCAGTTACGGACGGATTGATGGCTACACCTTC.

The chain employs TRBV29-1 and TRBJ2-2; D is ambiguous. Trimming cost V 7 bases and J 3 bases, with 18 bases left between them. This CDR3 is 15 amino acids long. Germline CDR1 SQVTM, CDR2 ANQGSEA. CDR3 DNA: TGCAGCGCTCAACCTGGGCAGAGCGACACCGGGGAGCTGTTTTTT. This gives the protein CSAQPGQSDTGELFF.

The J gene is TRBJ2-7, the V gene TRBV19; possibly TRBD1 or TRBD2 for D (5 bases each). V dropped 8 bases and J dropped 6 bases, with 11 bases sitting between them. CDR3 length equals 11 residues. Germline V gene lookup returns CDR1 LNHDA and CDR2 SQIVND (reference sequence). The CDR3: CASGGMSEQYF. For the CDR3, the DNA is TGTGCCAGTGGGGGTATGAGCGAGCAGTACTTC.

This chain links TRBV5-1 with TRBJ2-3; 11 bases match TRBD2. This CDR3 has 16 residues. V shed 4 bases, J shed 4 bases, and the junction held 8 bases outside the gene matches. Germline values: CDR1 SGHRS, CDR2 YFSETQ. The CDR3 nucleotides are TGCGCCAGCAGCCTTTCACTAGCGGGGGAGGCAGATACGCAGTATTTT. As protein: CASSLSLAGEADTQYF.

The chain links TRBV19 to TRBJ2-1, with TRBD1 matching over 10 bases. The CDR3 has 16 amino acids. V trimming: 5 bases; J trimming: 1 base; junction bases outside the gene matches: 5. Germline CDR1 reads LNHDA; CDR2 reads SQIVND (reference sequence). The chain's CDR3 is CASSVTGGSSYNEQFF. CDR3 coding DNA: TGTGCCAGTAGTGTGACAGGGGGCTCGTCCTACAATGAGCAGTTCTTC.

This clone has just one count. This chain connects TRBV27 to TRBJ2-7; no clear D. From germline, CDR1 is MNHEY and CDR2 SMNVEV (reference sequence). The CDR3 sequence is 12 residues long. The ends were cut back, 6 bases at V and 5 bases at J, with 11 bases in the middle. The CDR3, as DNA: TGTGCCAGCAGGAAAGGTTACAACGAGCAGTACTTC. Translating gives CASRKGYNEQYF.

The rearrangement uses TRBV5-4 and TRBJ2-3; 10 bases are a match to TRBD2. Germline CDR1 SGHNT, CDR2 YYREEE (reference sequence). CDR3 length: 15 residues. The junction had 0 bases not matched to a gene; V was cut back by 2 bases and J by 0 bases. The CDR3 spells CASSFSGGSTDTQYF. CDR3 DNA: TGTGCCAGCAGCTTTAGCGGGGGGAGCACAGATACGCAGTATTTT.

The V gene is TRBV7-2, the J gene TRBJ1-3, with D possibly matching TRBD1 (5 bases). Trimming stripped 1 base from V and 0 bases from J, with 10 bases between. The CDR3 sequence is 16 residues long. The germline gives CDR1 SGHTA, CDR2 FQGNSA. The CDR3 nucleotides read TGTGCCAGCAGCTTAGGGGACCGCAGCTCTGGAAACACCATATATTTT. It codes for CASSLGDRSSGNTIYF. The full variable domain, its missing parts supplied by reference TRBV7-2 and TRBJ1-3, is GAGVSQSPSNKVTEKGKDVELRCDPISGHTALYWYRQSLGQGLEFLIYFQGNSAPDKSGLPSDRFSAERTGGSVSTLTIQRTQQEDSAVYLCASSLGDRSSGNTIYFGEGSWLTVV.

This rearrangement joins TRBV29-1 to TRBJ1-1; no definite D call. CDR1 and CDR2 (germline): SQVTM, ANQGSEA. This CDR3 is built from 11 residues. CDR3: CSVVILTEAFF. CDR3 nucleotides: TGCAGTGTGGTTATTCTGACTGAAGCTTTCTTT.

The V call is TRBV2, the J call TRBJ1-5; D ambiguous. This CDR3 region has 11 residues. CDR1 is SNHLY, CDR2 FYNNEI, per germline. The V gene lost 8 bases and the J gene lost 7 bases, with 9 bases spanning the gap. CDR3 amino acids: CASGRGQPQHF. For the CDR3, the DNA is TGTGCCAGCGGGCGCGGACAGCCCCAGCATTTT. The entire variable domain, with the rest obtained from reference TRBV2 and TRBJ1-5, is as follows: EPEVTQTPSHQVTQMGQEVILRCVPISNHLYFYWYRQILGQKVEFLVSFYNNEISEKSEIFDDQFSVERPDGSNFTLKIRSTKLEDSAMYFCASGRGQPQHFGDGTRLSIL.

DNA for the CDR3: TGTGCCAGCAGCCCTTGGCTGGGCGAGCAGTTCTTC. Translated, it gives CASSPWLGEQFF. The chain recombines TRBV7-9 with TRBJ2-1; D gene uncertain. Trimming took off 5 bases at V and 10 bases at J, with 12 bases between the two ends. Per germline, CDR1 SEHNR and CDR2 FQNEAQ (reference sequence). This CDR3 region has 12 residues.

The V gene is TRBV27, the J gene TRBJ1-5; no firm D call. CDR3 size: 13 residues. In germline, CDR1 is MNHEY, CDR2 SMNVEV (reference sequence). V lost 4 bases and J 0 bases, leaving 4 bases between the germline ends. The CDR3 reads CASSSHSNQPQHF. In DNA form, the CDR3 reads TGTGCCAGCAGTTCACATAGCAATCAGCCCCAGCATTTT.

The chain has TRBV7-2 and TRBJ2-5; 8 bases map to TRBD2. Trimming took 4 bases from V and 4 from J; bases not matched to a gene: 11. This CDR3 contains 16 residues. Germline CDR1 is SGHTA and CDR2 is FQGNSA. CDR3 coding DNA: TGTGCCAGCAGCTCCATTAGCGGGAACGATGCAGAGACCCAGTACTTC. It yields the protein CASSSISGNDAETQYF.